The 21 T cell receptor beta chains given below trace back to one sample, sequenced in a study of OX40 agonist ivuxolimab in advanced cancers. Sequencing was performed with immunoSEQ multiplex PCR; in TCRdb, only in-frame clones are kept and a portion is missing. The sample records roughly 92,000 clones, about 90% being singletons. The material was CD4+ or CD8+ T cells sorted from blood, obtained in a trial of the OX40 agonist ivuxolimab. The receptors originated from an adult with an advanced solid tumor such as melanoma, head and neck, liver or kidney cancer.

The V call is TRBV28, the J call TRBJ2-3; TRBD1 agrees at 8 bases. Germline V CDR1 and CDR2: MDHEN, SYDVKM. This CDR3 spans 15 amino acids. Germline trimming cut 7 bases from V and 0 bases from J; bases unmatched to any gene: 6. This CDR3 reads CASIKQGVSTDTQYF. CDR3 in DNA: TGTGCCAGCATCAAACAGGGGGTTAGCACAGATACGCAGTATTTT.

The rearrangement uses TRBV5-1 and TRBJ1-1, with a possible D match to TRBD1 (5 bases). This CDR3 has 14 residues. The germline V and J ends were trimmed by 7 bases and 4 bases, with 17 bases remaining between them. The germline V gene encodes CDR1 SGHRS and CDR2 YFSETQ. CDR3 loop: CASGPDRGRTEAFF. As DNA, the CDR3 is TGCGCCAGCGGCCCGGATAGGGGTCGCACTGAAGCTTTCTTT.

The rearrangement links TRBV19 to TRBJ1-1; 12 positions match TRBD1. The V gene end was trimmed by 10 bases and the J gene end by 1 base; junction bases not matched to a gene: 19. CDR1 LNHDA and CDR2 SQIVND come from the germline V gene (reference sequence). The CDR3 runs to 19 residues. The CDR3 coding sequence is TGTGCCACCATGACCCACTTCCGGGACAGGGGGCGAGGGAACACTGAAGCTTTCTTT. Residues: CATMTHFRDRGRGNTEAFF.

The J gene is TRBJ2-7, the V gene TRBV5-1; 12 nucleotides line up with TRBD2. Germline CDR1 is SGHRS and CDR2 is YFSETQ. CDR3 length equals 16 residues. The trim removed 0 bases at V and 1 base at J, leaving 2 bases unmatched. The CDR3: CASSLAGLAGSYEQYF. The CDR3 DNA sequence: TGCGCCAGCAGCTTGGCGGGACTAGCGGGTTCCTACGAGCAGTACTTC. Looking up the rest from reference TRBV5-1 and TRBJ2-7 gives the full variable domain: KAGVTQTPRYLIKTRGQQVTLSCSPISGHRSVSWYQQTPGQGLQFLFEYFSETQRNKGNFPGRFSGRQFSNSRSEMNVSTLELGDSALYLCASSLAGLAGSYEQYFGPGTRLTVT.

This chain links TRBV5-8 with TRBJ1-1; possibly TRBD1 for D (6 bases). This CDR3 comprises 14 residues. CDR1 is SGHTS and CDR2 is YDEGEE in the germline V gene. V was clipped by 2 bases and J by 2 bases, with 10 bases between them. The CDR3 sequence is CASSFQGLNTEAFF. The DNA of the CDR3 is TGTGCCAGCAGCTTCCAGGGGCTAAACACTGAAGCTTTCTTT.

The chain couples TRBV4-1 to TRBJ2-1; 13 positions match TRBD2. Germline lookup yields CDR1 MGHRA and CDR2 YSYEKL. This CDR3 comprises 18 residues. After removal of 2 bases from V and 8 bases from J, the junction contained 12 bases not matched to a gene. The chain's CDR3 is CASSQPRTSGSGVYEQFF. Written as DNA, the CDR3 is TGCGCCAGCAGCCAACCAAGGACTAGCGGGAGTGGTGTCTATGAGCAGTTCTTC.

This chain joins TRBV2 and TRBJ1-1, with unresolved D. Trimming shortened V by 4 bases and J by 7 bases, and 10 bases separated the two germline ends. The CDR3 is made up of 12 amino acids. Germline-derived CDR1 and CDR2 are SNHLY and FYNNEI. The CDR3 DNA sequence: TGTGCCAGCAGTGGGACGGACCTTGAAGCTTTCTTT. It translates to CASSGTDLEAFF.

The chain is built from TRBV28 and TRBJ2-2, with D unclear. The V end lost 7 bases, the J end lost 5 bases, and 14 bases lay between the germline ends. CDR1 is MDHEN and CDR2 is SYDVKM in the germline V gene. This CDR3 has 14 amino acids. DNA of the CDR3: TGTGCCAGCAAAGGCCCCCCGAGGACCGGGGAGCTGTTTTTT. Translated, it gives CASKGPPRTGELFF.

The chain couples TRBV29-1 to TRBJ1-1; unclear D gene. The CDR3 runs 14 residues. The V end was cut by 0 bases, the J end by 4 bases, with 12 bases between. Germline CDR1 and CDR2: SQVTM and ANQGSEA. As DNA, the CDR3 is TGCAGCGTTGAAGATGCCTTTAGAGTCACTGAAGCTTTCTTT. This gives the protein CSVEDAFRVTEAFF.

This clone occurred once. V usage is TRBV12-5 and J usage is TRBJ2-1, with 8 bases identical to TRBD2. After removal of 3 bases from V and 3 bases from J, the junction contained 4 bases not matched to a gene. The CDR3 spans 15 residues. The V gene's germline CDR1 is LGHNT and CDR2 FRNRAP. CDR3 in amino acids: CASGFLLADYNEQFF. The CDR3 coding sequence is TGTGCTAGTGGTTTTTTACTAGCGGACTACAATGAGCAGTTCTTC.

The chain employs TRBV11-3 and TRBJ2-6; 9 bases fit TRBD1. The CDR3 is 15 amino acids. With 5 bases clipped from V and 5 bases from J, the junction kept 4 bases outside the gene matches. Germline CDR1 is SGHNT and CDR2 is YENEEA. CDR3: CASSATGGRANVLTF. The CDR3 coding sequence is TGTGCCAGCAGCGCCACAGGGGGCCGGGCCAACGTCCTGACTTTC.

This chain connects TRBV30 to TRBJ2-3; no definite D call. CDR1 and CDR2 from the germline V gene are GTSNPN and SVGIG (reference sequence). V lost 7 bases and J 4 bases, leaving 18 bases between the germline ends. The CDR3 contains 14 residues. CDR3 sequence (DNA): TGTGCCTTATTACTTCCTCCGCTCGCAGATACGCAGTATTTT. Translation: CALLLPPLADTQYF.

The rearrangement uses TRBV7-2 and TRBJ1-5, with a tentative D call TRBD1 (6 bases). Germline lookup yields CDR1 SGHTA and CDR2 FQGNSA. The CDR3 has 16 amino acids. Trimming took 0 bases from V and 1 from J, leaving 10 bases between them. CDR3 residues: CASSLAGRGSNQPQHF. The CDR3 region has the DNA TGTGCCAGCAGCTTAGCTGGGAGGGGGAGCAATCAGCCCCAGCATTTT.

The rearrangement uses TRBV27 and TRBJ2-4, with 11 positions matching TRBD2. The CDR3 sequence is 14 residues long. The V segment lost 5 bases and the J segment 7 bases; nucleotides outside the gene matches: 4. In germline, CDR1 is MNHEY, CDR2 SMNVEV (reference sequence). The CDR3 bases are TGTGCCAGCAGTACCCGACTAGCGGGGAACATTCAGTACTTC. It codes for CASSTRLAGNIQYF.

V is TRBV6-4 and J is TRBJ2-1, with 10 positions matching TRBD2. With V trimmed by 3 bases and J by 9 bases, 5 bases remained unmatched. This CDR3 contains 14 residues. Germline V lookup: CDR1 MRHNA, CDR2 SNTAGT. The CDR3 DNA reads as TGTGCCAGCAGTGATCAGCGGGAGGGCAGTGAGCAGTTCTTC. It codes for CASSDQREGSEQFF.

V usage is TRBV7-2 and J usage is TRBJ2-2; D remains ambiguous. Trimming took 0 bases from V and 4 from J, leaving 9 bases between them. The CDR3 loop spans 15 amino acids. Germline assignment: CDR1 SGHTA and CDR2 FQGNSA. The CDR3 region has the DNA TGTGCCAGCAGCTTAGCTTGGAGACTCACCGGGGAGCTGTTTTTT. As protein: CASSLAWRLTGELFF. The whole variable domain, remainder taken from reference TRBV7-2 and TRBJ2-2, is GAGVSQSPSNKVTEKGKDVELRCDPISGHTALYWYRQSLGQGLEFLIYFQGNSAPDKSGLPSDRFSAERTGGSVSTLTIQRTQQEDSAVYLCASSLAWRLTGELFFGEGSRLTVL.

The V call is TRBV9, the J call TRBJ2-5; 7 bases agree with TRBD1. J gave up 4 bases and V 3 bases, and 0 bases lay outside the gene matches. CDR1 and CDR2 from the germline V gene are SGDLS and YYNGEE. The CDR3 sequence is 12 residues long. The DNA for the CDR3 is TGTGCCAGCAGCGGACAGGGAGAGACCCAGTACTTC. Translation: CASSGQGETQYF.

The J gene is TRBJ2-3, the V gene TRBV5-1; TRBD1 matches at 7 bases. Germline CDR1 is SGHRS and CDR2 is YFSETQ. Trimming took 4 bases from V and 0 from J; bases not matched to a gene: 8. The CDR3 loop spans 16 amino acids. The CDR3 sequence is CASSHRDSRSTDTQYF. The CDR3 coding sequence is TGCGCCAGCAGCCACCGGGACAGCCGTAGCACAGATACGCAGTATTTT.

V usage is TRBV27 and J usage is TRBJ1-2; tentative D call: TRBD1 (5 bases). CDR1 is MNHEY and CDR2 is SMNVEV in the germline V gene (reference sequence). This CDR3 spans 14 amino acids. Trimming took 5 bases from V and 7 from J, leaving 17 bases between them. The CDR3 bases are TGTGCCAGCAGTCCTATGGGGTTGGGGGTTGGCTACACCTTC. Its protein is CASSPMGLGVGYTF.

V and J are TRBV23-1 and TRBJ1-5; the D is unclear. TRBV23-1 is classed as an ORF, of uncertain function. V was trimmed by 6 bases and J by 4 bases, leaving 7 bases between them. The CDR3 has 12 residues. CDR3 nucleotides: TGCGCCAGCAGACAGAGTAATCAGCCCCAGCATTTT. Its protein is CASRQSNQPQHF.

This clone was seen once. The J gene is TRBJ2-5, the V gene TRBV2; the match to TRBD2 covers 12 bases. The CDR3 is 16 amino acids. V lost 4 bases to trimming and J lost 4 bases; unmatched junction nucleotides: 7. CDR1 and CDR2 (germline): SNHLY, FYNNEI. The CDR3 DNA sequence: TGTGCCAGCAGTGTCCTAGCGGGAGGGACCCGAGAGACCCAGTACTTC. It translates to CASSVLAGGTRETQYF.